This T cell receptor beta chain was sequenced for a study of identical twins. Findings and caveats of the study: Researchers reported weaker excess twin sharing in beta out-of-frame sequences.

V was cut by 4 bases and J by 4 bases, with 14 bases left in between. The CDR3 spans 15 residues. The germline CDR1 and CDR2 sequences are LGHDT and YNNKEL (reference sequence). TCRdb fed the 5' RACE reads into MiXCR, producing one record per CDR3 protein. Of over 550,000 distinct CDR3 sequences in the sample, about 7% were seen once. This clonotype was observed a handful of times. What it binds is unknown. This sample was also put to use in a study of yellow fever vaccine responses in identical twins.

Sequencing was carried out using PBMCs. The receptor's source is a woman under 30 in good health. This sequence joins TRBV3-1 and TRBJ2-1, with D unresolved. The CDR3 region has the DNA TGTGCCAGCAGCCTTGGTACGTTTAAATACAATGAGCAGTTCTTC. Amino acid sequence: CASSLGTFKYNEQFF.